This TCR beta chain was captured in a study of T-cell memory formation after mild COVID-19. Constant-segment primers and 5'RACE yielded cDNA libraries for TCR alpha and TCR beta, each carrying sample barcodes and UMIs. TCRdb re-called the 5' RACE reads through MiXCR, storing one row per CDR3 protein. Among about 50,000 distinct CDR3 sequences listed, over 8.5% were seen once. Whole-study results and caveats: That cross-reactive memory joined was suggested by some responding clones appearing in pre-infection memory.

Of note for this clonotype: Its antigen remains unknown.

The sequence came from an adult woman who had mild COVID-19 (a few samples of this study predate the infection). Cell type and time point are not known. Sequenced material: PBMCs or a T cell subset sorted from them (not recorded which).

This CDR3 is CASSQEGGARYGYTF. The CDR3 nucleotides are TGTGCCAGCAGCCAAGAGGGAGGGGCCCGATATGGCTACACCTTC. The chain is built from TRBV3-1 and TRBJ1-2, with D possibly TRBD1 on 5 matching bases. Trimming left V 0 bases short and J 5 bases short, with 13 bases between. Germline CDR1 reads LGHDT; CDR2 reads YNNKEL (reference sequence). The CDR3 is 15 residues long. Full variable domain (rest looked up from reference TRBV3-1 and TRBJ1-2): DTAVSQTPKYLVTQMGNDKSIKCEQNLGHDTMYWYKQDSKKFLKIMFSYNNKELIINETVPNRFSPKSPDKAHLNLHINSLELGDSAVYFCASSQEGGARYGYTFGSGTRLTVV.